Listed below are T cell receptor beta chains from one sample, sequenced in a study of OX40 agonist ivuxolimab in advanced cancers. This table comes from immunoSEQ multiplex PCR, and its TCRdb copy is limited to in-frame clones, with some not included. The sample lists about 68,000 clones, 75% to 85% occurring once. The specimen comprised CD4+ or CD8+ T cells sorted from blood, sampled in a trial of the OX40 agonist ivuxolimab. Source of these receptors: an adult with an advanced solid tumor such as melanoma, head and neck, liver or kidney cancer. Both conserved end residues are part of each CDR3. D genes are given only for firm matches. Clone size, where shown, is once, few, many, or a class for clones that have expanded.

CDR3	DNA	V	J	size	length	D
CAISESENYGYTF	TGTGCCATCAGTGAGTCGGAAAACTATGGCTACACCTTC	TRBV10-3	TRBJ1-2	.	13	.
CAVSRQGVSTDTQYF	TGTGCCGTCTCAAGACAGGGGGTTAGCACAGATACGCAGTATTTT	TRBV30	TRBJ2-3	.	15	TRBD1
CASSQGGGTNTEAFF	TGCGCCAGCAGCCAAGGTGGGGGGACGAACACTGAAGCTTTCTTT	TRBV4-1	TRBJ1-1	.	15	.
CASSDPTSGGVRNEQFF	TGCGCCAGCAGTGACCCCACTAGCGGGGGGGTGCGGAATGAGCAGTTCTTC	TRBV10-1	TRBJ2-1	once	17	TRBD2
CASNRDRDETQYF	TGTGCCAGCAATAGGGACAGAGACGAGACCCAGTACTTC	TRBV6-5	TRBJ2-5	.	13	TRBD1
CASRLMTGGQETQYF	TGTGCCAGCAGACTAATGACAGGGGGTCAAGAGACCCAGTACTTC	TRBV6-1	TRBJ2-5	.	15	TRBD1
CASSLHRGPDYGYTF	TGTGCCAGCAGCCTCCACAGGGGGCCCGACTATGGCTACACCTTC	TRBV7-2	TRBJ1-2	.	15	TRBD1
CASSPTGKNTEAFF	TGTGCCAGCAGCCCGACAGGGAAGAACACTGAAGCTTTCTTT	TRBV5-5	TRBJ1-1	.	14	TRBD1
CASSRDRGSVRTEAFF	TGTGCCAGCAGTCGGGACAGGGGGTCGGTGAGAACTGAAGCTTTCTTT	TRBV2	TRBJ1-1	.	16	TRBD1
CASSIKGLVGPSGANVLTF	TGTGCCAGTAGTATTAAAGGGCTTGTCGGACCCTCTGGGGCCAACGTCCTGACTTTC	TRBV19	TRBJ2-6	.	19	.
CASSLRTGGYTF	TGTGCCAGCAGCTTGCGGACGGGAGGCTACACCTTC	TRBV13	TRBJ1-2	.	12	.
CASSMGTGVRTEAFF	TGTGCCAGTAGTATGGGAACAGGGGTGAGAACTGAAGCTTTCTTT	TRBV19	TRBJ1-1	.	15	TRBD1
CASSSMAISTEAFF	TGTGCCAGCAGCTCCATGGCTATCAGCACTGAAGCTTTCTTT	TRBV4-2	TRBJ1-1	many	14	.
CASSDLWSNQPQHF	TGCGCCAGCAGTGACCTCTGGAGCAATCAGCCCCAGCATTTT	TRBV10-2	TRBJ1-5	.	14	.
CASMGGAETQYF	TGTGCCAGCATGGGGGGCGCGGAGACCCAGTACTTC	TRBV6-6	TRBJ2-5	once	12	.
CASSRTDTQYF	TGTGCCAGCTCTCGCACAGATACGCAGTATTTT	TRBV6-1	TRBJ2-3	.	11	.
CATSREVTGNSPLHF	TGTGCCACCAGCAGGGAGGTGACGGGGAATTCACCCCTCCACTTT	TRBV15	TRBJ1-6	.	15	.
CASSLGPASYEQYF	TGTGCCAGCAGCCTAGGTCCCGCTTCATACGAGCAGTACTTC	TRBV6-1	TRBJ2-7	.	14	.